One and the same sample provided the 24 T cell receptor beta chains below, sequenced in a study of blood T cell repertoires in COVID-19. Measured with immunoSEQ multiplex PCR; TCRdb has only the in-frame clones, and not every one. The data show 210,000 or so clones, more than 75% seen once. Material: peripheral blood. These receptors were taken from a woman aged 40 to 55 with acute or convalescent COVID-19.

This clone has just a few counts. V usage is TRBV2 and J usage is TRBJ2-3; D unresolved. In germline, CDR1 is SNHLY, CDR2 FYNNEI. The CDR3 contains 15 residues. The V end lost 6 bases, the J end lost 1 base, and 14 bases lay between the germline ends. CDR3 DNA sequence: TGTGCCAGCAGGTACTCCGCGCTGGGCACAGATACGCAGTATTTT. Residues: CASRYSALGTDTQYF.

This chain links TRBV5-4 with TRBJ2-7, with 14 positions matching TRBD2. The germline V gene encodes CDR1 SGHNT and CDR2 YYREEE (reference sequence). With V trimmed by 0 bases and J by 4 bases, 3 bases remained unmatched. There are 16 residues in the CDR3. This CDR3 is CASSLGGTSGSYEQYF. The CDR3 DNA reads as TGTGCCAGCAGCTTGGGGGGGACTAGCGGGAGTTACGAGCAGTACTTC.

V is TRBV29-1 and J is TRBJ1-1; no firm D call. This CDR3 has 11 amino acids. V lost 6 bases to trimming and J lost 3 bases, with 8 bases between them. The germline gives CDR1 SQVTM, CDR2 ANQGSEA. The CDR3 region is CSVVGHTEAFF. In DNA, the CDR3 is TGCAGCGTAGTGGGCCACACTGAAGCTTTCTTT. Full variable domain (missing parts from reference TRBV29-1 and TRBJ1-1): SAVISQKPSRDICQRGTSLTIQCQVDSQVTMMFWYRQQPGQSLTLIATANQGSEATYESGFVIDKFPISRPNLTFSTLTVSNMSPEDSSIYLCSVVGHTEAFFGQGTRLTVV.

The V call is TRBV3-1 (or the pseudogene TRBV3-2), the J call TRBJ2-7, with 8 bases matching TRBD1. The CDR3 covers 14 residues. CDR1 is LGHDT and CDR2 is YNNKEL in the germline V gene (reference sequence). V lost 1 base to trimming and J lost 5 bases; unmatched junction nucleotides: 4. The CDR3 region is CASSQVGQAHEQYF. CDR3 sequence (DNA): TGTGCCAGCAGCCAAGTGGGACAGGCCCACGAGCAGTACTTC.

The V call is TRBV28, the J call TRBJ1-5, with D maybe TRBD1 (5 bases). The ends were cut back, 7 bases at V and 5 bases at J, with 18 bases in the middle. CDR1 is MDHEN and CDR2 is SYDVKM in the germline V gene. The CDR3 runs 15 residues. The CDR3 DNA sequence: TGTGCCAGCAACCCATCGGCGGGGGTTGATCAGCCCCAGCATTTT. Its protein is CASNPSAGVDQPQHF.

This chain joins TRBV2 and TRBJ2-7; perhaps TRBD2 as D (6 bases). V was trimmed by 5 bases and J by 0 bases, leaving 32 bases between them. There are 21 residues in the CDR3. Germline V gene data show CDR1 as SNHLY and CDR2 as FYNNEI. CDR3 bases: TGTGCCAGCAGTTACAAATCGACGTTTAGGGGCACTAGCCGAAGCTCCTACGAGCAGTACTTC. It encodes CASSYKSTFRGTSRSSYEQYF.

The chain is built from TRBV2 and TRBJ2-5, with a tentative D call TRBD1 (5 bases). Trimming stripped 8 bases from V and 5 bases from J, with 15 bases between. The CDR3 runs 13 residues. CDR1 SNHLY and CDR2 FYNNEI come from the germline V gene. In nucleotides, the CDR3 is TGTGCCAGCGCCCAGGGCCTAGGGGAGACCCAGTACTTC. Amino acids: CASAQGLGETQYF.

The DNA for the CDR3 is TGTGCCAGCAGTTACTCGGCGGGAGATTACAATGAGCAGTTCTTC. Encoded protein: CASSYSAGDYNEQFF. The chain employs TRBV6-5 and TRBJ2-1; 7 bases are a match to TRBD2. The trim removed 0 bases at V and 4 bases at J, leaving 3 bases unmatched. CDR3 size: 15 residues. The germline gives CDR1 MNHEY, CDR2 SVGAGI.

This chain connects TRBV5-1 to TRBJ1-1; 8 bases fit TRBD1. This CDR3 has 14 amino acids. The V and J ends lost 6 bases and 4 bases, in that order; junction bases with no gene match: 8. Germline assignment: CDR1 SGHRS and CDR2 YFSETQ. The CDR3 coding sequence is TGCGCCAGCAATAACAGGGGGGGATTCACTGAAGCTTTCTTT. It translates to CASNNRGGFTEAFF.

The CDR3 DNA follows: TGTGCCAGCAGCTTAGACAGGGGAAATGAGCAGTTCTTC. Translated: CASSLDRGNEQFF. This rearrangement joins TRBV7-6 to TRBJ2-1, with 7 bases fitting TRBD1. Germline CDR1 and CDR2: SGHVS and FNYEAQ. After removal of 1 base from V and 7 bases from J, the junction contained 1 base not matched to a gene. The CDR3 spans 13 residues.

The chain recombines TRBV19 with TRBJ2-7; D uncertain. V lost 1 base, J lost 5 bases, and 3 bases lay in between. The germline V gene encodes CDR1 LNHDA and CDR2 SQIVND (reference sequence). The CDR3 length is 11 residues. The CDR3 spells CASSIVNEQYF. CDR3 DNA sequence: TGTGCCAGTAGTATAGTAAACGAGCAGTACTTC.

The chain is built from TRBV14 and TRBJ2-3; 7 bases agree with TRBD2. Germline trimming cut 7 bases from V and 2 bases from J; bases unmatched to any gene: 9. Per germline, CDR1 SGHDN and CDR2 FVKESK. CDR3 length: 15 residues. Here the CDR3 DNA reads TGTGCCAGCACCCTCGGGACTACCTTCACAGATACGCAGTATTTT. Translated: CASTLGTTFTDTQYF. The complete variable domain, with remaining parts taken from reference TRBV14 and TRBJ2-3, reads EAGVTQFPSHSVIEKGQTVTLRCDPISGHDNLYWYRRVMGKEIKFLLHFVKESKQDESGMPNNRFLAERTGGTYSTLKVQPAELEDSGVYFCASTLGTTFTDTQYFGPGTRLTVL.

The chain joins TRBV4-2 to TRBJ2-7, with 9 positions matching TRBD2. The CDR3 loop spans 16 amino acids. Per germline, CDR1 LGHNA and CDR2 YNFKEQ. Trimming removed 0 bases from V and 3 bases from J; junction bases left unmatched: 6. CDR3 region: CASSQDRTSEGYEQYF. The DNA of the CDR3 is TGTGCCAGCAGCCAAGATCGGACTAGCGAAGGCTACGAGCAGTACTTC.

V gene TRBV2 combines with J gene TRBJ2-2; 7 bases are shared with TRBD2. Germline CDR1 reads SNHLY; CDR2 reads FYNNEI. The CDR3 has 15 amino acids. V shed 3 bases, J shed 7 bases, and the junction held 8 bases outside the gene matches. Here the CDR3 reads CASSEQASGGGELFF. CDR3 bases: TGTGCCAGCAGTGAGCAGGCTAGCGGAGGCGGGGAGCTGTTTTTT. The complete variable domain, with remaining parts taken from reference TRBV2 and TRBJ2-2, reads EPEVTQTPSHQVTQMGQEVILRCVPISNHLYFYWYRQILGQKVEFLVSFYNNEISEKSEIFDDQFSVERPDGSNFTLKIRSTKLEDSAMYFCASSEQASGGGELFFGEGSRLTVL.

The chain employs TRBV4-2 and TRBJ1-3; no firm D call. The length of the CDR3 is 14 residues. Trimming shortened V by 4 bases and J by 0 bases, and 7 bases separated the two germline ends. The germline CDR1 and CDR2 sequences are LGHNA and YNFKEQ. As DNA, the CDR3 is TGTGCCAGCAGCCCACAGCCCTCTGGAAACACCATATATTTT. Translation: CASSPQPSGNTIYF.

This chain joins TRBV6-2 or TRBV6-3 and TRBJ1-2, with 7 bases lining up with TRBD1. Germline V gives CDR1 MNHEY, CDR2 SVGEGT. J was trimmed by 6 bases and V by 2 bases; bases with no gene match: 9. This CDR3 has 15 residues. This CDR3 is CASSYARTGVDGYTF. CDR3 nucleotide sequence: TGTGCCAGCAGTTACGCGCGTACAGGGGTGGATGGCTACACCTTC.

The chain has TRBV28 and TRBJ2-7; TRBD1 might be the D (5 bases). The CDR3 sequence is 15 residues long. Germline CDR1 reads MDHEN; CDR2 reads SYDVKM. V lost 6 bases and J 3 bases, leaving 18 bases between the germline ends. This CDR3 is CASSQPTVPFYEQYF. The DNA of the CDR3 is TGTGCCAGCAGCCAGCCGACAGTCCCTTTCTACGAGCAGTACTTC.

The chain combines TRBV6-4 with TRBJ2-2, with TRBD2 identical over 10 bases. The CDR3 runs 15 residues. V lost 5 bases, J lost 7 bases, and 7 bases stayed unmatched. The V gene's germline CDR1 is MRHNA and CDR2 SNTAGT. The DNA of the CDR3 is TGTGCCAGCAGTCAACTAGCGGGATCGGTCGGGGAGCTGTTTTTT. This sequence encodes CASSQLAGSVGELFF.

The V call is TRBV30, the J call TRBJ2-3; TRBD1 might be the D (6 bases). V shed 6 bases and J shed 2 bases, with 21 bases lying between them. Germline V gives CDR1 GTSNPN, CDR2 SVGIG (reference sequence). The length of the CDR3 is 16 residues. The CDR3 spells CACTYPTGPLTDTQYF. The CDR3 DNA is TGTGCCTGTACCTATCCGACAGGTCCGCTCACAGATACGCAGTATTTT.

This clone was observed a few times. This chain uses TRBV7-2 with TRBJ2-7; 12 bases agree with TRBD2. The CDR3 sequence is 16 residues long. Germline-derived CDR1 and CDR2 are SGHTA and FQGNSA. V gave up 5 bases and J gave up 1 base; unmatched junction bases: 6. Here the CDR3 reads CASSTWTSGVSYEQYF. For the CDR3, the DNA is TGTGCCAGCAGCACCTGGACTAGCGGGGTATCCTACGAGCAGTACTTC.

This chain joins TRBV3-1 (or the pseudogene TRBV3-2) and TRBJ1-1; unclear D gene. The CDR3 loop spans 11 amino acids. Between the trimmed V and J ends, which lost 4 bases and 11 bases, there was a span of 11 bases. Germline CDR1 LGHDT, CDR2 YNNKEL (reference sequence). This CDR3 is CASSPPDGAFF. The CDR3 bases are TGTGCCAGCAGCCCTCCTGACGGGGCTTTCTTT.

In nucleotides, the CDR3 is TGTGCCAGCAGCTTGGCCGCGGGGGCTAGTACAGATACGCAGTATTTT. Its protein product is CASSLAAGASTDTQYF. This chain links TRBV5-6 with TRBJ2-3; a weak D match, TRBD2 (7 bases). Germline CDR1 is SGHDT and CDR2 is YYEEEE. V lost 0 bases and J lost 3, with 14 bases in between. CDR3 size: 16 residues. Based on the CDR3 plus reference TRBV5-6 and TRBJ2-3, the full variable domain is DAGVTQSPTHLIKTRGQQVTLRCSPKSGHDTVSWYQQALGQGPQFIFQYYEEEERQRGNFPDRFSGHQFPNYSSELNVNALLLGDSALYLCASSLAAGASTDTQYFGPGTRLTVL.

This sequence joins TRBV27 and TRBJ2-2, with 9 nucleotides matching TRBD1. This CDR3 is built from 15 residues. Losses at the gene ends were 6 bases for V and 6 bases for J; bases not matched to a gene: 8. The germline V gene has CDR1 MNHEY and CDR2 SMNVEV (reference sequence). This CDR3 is CASSPLGQGAGELFF. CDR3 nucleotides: TGTGCCAGCAGCCCATTGGGACAGGGCGCCGGGGAGCTGTTTTTT.

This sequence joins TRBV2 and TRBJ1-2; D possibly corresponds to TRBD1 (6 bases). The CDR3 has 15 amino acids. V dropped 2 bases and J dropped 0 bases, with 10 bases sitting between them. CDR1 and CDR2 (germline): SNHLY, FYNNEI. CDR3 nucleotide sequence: TGTGCCAGCAGTGAATACAGGGTGACTAACTATGGCTACACCTTC. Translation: CASSEYRVTNYGYTF.